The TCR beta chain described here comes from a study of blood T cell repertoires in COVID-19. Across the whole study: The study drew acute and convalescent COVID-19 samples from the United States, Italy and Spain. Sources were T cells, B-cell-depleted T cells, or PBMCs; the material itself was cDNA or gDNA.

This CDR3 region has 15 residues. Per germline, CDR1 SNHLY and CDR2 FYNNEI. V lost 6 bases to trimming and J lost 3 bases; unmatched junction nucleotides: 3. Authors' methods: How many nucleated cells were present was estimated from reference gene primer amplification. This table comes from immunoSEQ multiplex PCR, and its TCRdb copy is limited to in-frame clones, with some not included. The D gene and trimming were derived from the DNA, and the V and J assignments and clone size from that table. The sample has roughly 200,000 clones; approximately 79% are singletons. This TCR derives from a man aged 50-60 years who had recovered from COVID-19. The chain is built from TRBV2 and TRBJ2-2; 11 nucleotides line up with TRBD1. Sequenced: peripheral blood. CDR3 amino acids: CASREGQGDTGELFF. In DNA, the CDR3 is TGTGCCAGCAGGGAGGGACAGGGGGACACCGGGGAGCTGTTTTTT.